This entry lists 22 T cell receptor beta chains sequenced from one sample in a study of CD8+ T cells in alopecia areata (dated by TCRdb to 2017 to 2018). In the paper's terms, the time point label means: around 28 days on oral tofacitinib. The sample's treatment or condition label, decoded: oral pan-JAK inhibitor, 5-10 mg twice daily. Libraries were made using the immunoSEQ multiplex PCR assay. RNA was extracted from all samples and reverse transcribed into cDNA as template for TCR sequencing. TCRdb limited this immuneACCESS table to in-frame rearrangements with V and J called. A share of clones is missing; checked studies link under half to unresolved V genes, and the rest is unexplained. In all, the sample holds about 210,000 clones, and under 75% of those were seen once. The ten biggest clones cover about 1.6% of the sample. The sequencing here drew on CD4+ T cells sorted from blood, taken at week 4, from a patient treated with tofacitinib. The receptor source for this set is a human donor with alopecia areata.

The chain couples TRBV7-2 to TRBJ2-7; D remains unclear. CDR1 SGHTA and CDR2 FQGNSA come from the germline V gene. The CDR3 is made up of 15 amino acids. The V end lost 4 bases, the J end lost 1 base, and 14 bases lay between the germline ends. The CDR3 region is CASSYAGSESYEQYF. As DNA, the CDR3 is TGTGCCAGCAGCTACGCCGGGTCAGAGTCCTACGAGCAGTACTTC.

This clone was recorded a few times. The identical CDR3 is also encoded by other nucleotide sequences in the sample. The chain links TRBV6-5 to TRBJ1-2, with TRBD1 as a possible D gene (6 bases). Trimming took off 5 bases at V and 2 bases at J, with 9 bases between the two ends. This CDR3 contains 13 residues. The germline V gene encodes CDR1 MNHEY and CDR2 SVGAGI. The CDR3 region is CASSPTGNYGYTF. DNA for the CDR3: TGTGCCAGCAGTCCAACAGGGAACTATGGCTACACCTTC.

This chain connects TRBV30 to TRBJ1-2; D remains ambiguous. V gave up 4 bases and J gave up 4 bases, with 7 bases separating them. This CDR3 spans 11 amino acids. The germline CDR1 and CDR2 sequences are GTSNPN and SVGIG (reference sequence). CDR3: CAWNPGYGYTF. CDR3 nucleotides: TGTGCCTGGAATCCCGGCTATGGCTACACCTTC.

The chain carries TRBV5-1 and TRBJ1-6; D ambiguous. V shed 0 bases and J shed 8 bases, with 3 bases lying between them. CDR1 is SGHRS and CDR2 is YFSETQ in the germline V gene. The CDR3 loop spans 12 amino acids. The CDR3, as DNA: TGCGCCAGCAGCTTGGGGGATTCACCCCTCCACTTT. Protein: CASSLGDSPLHF.

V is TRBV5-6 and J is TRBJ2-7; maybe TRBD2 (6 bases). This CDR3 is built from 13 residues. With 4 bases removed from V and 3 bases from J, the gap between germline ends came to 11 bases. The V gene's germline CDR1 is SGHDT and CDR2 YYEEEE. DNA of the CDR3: TGTGCCAGCAGCCTCCGGGGGTACTACGAGCAGTACTTC. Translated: CASSLRGYYEQYF. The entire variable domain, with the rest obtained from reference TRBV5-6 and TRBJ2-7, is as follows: DAGVTQSPTHLIKTRGQQVTLRCSPKSGHDTVSWYQQALGQGPQFIFQYYEEEERQRGNFPDRFSGHQFPNYSSELNVNALLLGDSALYLCASSLRGYYEQYFGPGTRLTVT.

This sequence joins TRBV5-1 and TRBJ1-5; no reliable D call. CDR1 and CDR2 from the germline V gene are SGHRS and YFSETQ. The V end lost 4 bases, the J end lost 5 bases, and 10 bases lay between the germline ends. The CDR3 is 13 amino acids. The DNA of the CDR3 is TGCGCCAGCAGCCCGGCGGGTGATCAGCCCCAGCATTTT. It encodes CASSPAGDQPQHF.

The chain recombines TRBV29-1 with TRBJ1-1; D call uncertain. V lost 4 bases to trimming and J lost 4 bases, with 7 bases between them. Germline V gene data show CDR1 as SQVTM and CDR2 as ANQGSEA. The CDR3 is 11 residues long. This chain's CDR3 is CSVVRSTEAFF. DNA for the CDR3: TGCAGCGTTGTGAGGTCCACTGAAGCTTTCTTT.

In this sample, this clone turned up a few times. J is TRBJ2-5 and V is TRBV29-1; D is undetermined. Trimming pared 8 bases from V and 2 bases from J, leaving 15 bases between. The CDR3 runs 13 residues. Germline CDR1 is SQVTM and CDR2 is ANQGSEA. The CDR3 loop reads CSTSRESQETQYF. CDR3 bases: TGCAGCACATCGAGAGAATCACAAGAGACCCAGTACTTC.

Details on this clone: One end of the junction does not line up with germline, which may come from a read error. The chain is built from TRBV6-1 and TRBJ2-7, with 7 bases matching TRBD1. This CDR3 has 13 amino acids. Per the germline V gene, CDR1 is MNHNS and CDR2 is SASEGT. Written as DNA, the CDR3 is TGTGCCACCCGGGACAGATCCTCCTACAAGCAGTACTTC. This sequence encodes CATRDRSSYKQYF.

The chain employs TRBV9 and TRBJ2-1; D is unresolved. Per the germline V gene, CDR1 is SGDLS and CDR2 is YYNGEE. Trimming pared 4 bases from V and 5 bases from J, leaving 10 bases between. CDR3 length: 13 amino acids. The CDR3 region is CASSTVMDNEQFF. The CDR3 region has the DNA TGTGCCAGCAGCACAGTCATGGACAATGAGCAGTTCTTC.

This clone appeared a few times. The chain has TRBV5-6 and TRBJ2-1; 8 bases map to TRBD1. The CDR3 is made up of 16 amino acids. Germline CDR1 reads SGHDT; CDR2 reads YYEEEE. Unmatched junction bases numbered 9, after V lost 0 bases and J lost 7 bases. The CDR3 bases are TGTGCCAGCAGCTTGGCGTATGGACAGGGTGGTAATGAGCAGTTCTTC. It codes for CASSLAYGQGGNEQFF.

The CDR3, as DNA: TGTGCCAGCAGCGTAGGGTTCGGTGGACAGGGAAGCTATGGCTACACCTTC. Translation gives CASSVGFGGQGSYGYTF. This chain links TRBV9 with TRBJ1-2, with 8 nucleotides matching TRBD1. The CDR3 spans 17 residues. Germline-derived CDR1 and CDR2 are SGDLS and YYNGEE. V gave up 0 bases and J gave up 4 bases; unmatched junction bases: 11.

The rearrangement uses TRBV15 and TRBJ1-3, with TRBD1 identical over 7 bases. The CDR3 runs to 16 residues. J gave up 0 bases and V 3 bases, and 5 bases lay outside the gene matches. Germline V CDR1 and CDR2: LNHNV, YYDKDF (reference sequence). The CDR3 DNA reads TGTGCCACCAGCAGCTACGGACAGGACTCTGGAAACACCATATATTTT. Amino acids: CATSSYGQDSGNTIYF.

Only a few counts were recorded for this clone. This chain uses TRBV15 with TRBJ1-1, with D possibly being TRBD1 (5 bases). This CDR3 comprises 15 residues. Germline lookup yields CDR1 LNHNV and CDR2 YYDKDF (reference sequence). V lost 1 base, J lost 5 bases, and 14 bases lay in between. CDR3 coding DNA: TGTGCCACCAGCAGAGGGTTGGGGGATGGGACTGAAGCTTTCTTT. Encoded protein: CATSRGLGDGTEAFF.

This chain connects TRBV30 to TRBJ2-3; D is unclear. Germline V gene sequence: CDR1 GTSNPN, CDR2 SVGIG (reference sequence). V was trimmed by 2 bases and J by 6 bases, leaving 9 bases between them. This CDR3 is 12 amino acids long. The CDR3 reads CAWSYSEDTQYF. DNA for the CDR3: TGTGCCTGGAGTTATTCCGAGGATACGCAGTATTTT.

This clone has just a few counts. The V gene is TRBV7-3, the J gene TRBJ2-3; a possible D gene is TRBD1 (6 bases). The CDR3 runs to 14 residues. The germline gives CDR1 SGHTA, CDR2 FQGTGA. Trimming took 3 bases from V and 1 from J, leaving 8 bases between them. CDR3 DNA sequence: TGTGCCAGCAGCTTGGGACAACGCACAGATACGCAGTATTTT. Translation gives CASSLGQRTDTQYF.

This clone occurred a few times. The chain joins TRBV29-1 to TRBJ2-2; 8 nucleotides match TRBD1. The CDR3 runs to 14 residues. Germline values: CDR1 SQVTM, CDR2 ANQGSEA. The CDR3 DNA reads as TGCACCGTAGGAGGACAGGGCCAGACCGGGGAGCTGTTTTTT. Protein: CTVGGQGQTGELFF.

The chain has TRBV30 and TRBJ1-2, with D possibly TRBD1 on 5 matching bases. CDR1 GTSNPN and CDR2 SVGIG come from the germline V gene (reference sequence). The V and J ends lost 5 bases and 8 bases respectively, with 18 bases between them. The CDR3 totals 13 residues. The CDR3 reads CAWDPADRGGYTF. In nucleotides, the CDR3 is TGTGCCTGGGACCCCGCGGACCGGGGCGGCTACACCTTC.

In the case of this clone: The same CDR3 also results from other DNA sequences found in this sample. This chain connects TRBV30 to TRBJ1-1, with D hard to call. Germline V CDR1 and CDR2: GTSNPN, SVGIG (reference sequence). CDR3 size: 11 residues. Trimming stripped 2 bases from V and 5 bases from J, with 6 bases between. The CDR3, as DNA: TGTGCCTGGAGTCGGGGAACTGAAGCTTTCTTT. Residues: CAWSRGTEAFF.

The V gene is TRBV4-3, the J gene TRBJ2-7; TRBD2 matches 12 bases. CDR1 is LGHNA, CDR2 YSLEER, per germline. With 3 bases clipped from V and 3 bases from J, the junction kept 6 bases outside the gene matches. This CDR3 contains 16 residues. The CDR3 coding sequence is TGCGCCAGCAGCCAGATAGGACTAGCGGGAAACTACGAGCAGTACTTC. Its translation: CASSQIGLAGNYEQYF.

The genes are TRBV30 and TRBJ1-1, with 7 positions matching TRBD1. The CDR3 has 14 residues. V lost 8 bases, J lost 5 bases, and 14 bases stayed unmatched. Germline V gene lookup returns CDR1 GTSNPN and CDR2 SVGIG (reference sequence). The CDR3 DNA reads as TGTGCCAGGGAGGGGAGAGACAGGGTAACTGAAGCTTTCTTT. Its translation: CAREGRDRVTEAFF.

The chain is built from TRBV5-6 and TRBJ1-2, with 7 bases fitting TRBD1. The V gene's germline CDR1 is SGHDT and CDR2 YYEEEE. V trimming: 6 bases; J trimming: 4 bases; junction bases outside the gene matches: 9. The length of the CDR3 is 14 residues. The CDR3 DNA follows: TGTGCCAGCACGCGCAGGGGGGCCAGCTATGGCTACACCTTC. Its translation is CASTRRGASYGYTF.